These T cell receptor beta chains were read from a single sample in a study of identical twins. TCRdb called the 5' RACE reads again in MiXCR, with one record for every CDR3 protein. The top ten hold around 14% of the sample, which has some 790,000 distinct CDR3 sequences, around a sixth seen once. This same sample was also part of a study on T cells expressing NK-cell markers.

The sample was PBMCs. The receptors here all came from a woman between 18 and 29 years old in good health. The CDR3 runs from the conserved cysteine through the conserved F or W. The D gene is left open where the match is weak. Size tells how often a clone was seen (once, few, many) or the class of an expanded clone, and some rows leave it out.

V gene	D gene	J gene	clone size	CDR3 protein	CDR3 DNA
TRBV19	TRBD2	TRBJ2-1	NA	CASSMPGTSGRRDEQFF	TGTGCCAGTAGTATGCCCGGGACTAGCGGACGAAGGGATGAGCAGTTCTTC
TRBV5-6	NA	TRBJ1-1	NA	CASSRQGSDRNTEAFF	TGTGCCAGCAGCCGCCAAGGGTCGGACAGGAACACTGAAGCTTTCTTT
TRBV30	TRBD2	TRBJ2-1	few	CAWSVRAGGSEQFF	TGTGCCTGGAGTGTAAGAGCGGGAGGGTCCGAGCAGTTCTTC
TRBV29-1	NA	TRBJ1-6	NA	CSPTQGSPKNSPLHF	TGCAGCCCAACCCAGGGCAGTCCGAAAAATTCACCCCTCCACTTT
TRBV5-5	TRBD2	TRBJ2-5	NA	CASSLHGRETQYF	TGTGCCAGCAGCTTGCACGGGAGGGAGACCCAGTACTTC
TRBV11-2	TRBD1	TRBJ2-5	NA	CASSFFIPGQGRETQYF	TGTGCCAGCAGCTTTTTTATTCCGGGACAGGGGAGGGAGACCCAGTACTTC
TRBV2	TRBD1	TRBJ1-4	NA	CASKSGTGGEKLFF	TGTGCCAGCAAGTCCGGGACAGGGGGTGAAAAACTGTTTTTT
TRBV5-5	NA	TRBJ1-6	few	CASSLWGGASPLHF	TGTGCCAGCAGCTTGTGGGGTGGCGCTTCACCCCTCCACTTT
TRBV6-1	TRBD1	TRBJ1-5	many	CASSEQGAAIQPQHF	TGTGCCAGCAGTGAGCAGGGGGCAGCAATCCAGCCCCAGCATTTT
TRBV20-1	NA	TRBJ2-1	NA	CSARPWEAYNEQFF	TGCAGTGCTAGACCCTGGGAAGCCTACAATGAGCAGTTCTTC
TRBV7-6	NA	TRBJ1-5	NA	CASSPWTGRDQPQHF	TGTGCCAGCAGCCCTTGGACGGGAAGGGACCAGCCCCAGCATTTT
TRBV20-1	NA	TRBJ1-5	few	CSAREDTNQPQHF	TGCAGTGCTAGAGAGGACACGAATCAGCCCCAGCATTTT
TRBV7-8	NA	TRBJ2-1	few	CASSWAGDEQFF	TGTGCCAGCTCCTGGGCCGGCGATGAGCAGTTCTTC
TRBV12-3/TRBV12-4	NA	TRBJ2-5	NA	CASSQEGYQETQYF	TGTGCCAGCAGTCAAGAGGGGTACCAAGAGACCCAGTACTTC
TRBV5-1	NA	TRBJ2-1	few	CASSFRVSPNEQFF	TGCGCCAGCAGCTTCCGGGTATCTCCAAATGAGCAGTTCTTC
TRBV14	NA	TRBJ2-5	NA	CASSQAFSPQETQYF	TGTGCCAGCAGCCAGGCGTTTTCCCCTCAAGAGACCCAGTACTTC